This TCR beta chain was recorded in a study of T cells in Graves' hyperthyroidism and ophthalmopathy. The investigators amplified TCR beta CDR3 regions from RNA transcripts. Using the HTBI primer set, a first-round RT-PCR was run on the TCR CDR3. TCRdb re-called the multiplex PCR reads with MiXCR, one entry per CDR3 protein. The profile covers fewer than 350,000 distinct CDR3 sequences, with around 20% appearing a single time and over 40% taken by the ten largest. Pregnant or lactating patients were excluded, as were those with uncontrolled infection or other autoimmune disease. Isolation of PBMCs was performed on around 9.3 ml fresh peripheral blood. Study-level points and caveats: Expanded thyroid clonotypes (above 0.001) were mostly also found in blood.

There are 12 residues in the CDR3. The V end was cut by 5 bases, the J end by 4 bases, with 8 bases between. Germline V gene lookup returns CDR1 SGHAT and CDR2 FQDESV (reference sequence). This clonotype has ten or more counts. Its antigen remains unidentified. The chain joins TRBV11-1 to TRBJ1-2, with D uncertain. Sequencing was done on a sample of blood. The clonotype was recovered from a woman between 45 and 65 years old with Graves' hyperthyroidism. CDR3 region: CASSDGPYGYTF. CDR3 nucleotides: TGTGCCAGCAGCGACGGACCCTATGGCTACACCTTC.